Listed below are T cell receptor beta chains from one sample, sequenced in a study of cytomegalovirus exposure and HLA in healthy donors. The assay was immunoSEQ multiplex PCR, and TCRdb's table has in-frame clones only and misses some. The table shows some 120,000 clones, with roughly 91% occurring only once. Sequences were obtained from PBMCs. These receptor sequences come from a man in his thirties or forties in good health and CMV-seronegative. CDR3s include the opening cysteine and the closing phenylalanine or tryptophan. The order of the fields is J gene, clone size, D gene, V gene, CDR3 length, CDR3 DNA, CDR3 protein. The D gene is left open where the match is weak. Size is omitted from some rows. Given values are once, few, many or a class for expanded clones.

TRBJ2-7 - - TRBV27 14 TGTGCCAGCAGGGGTGGGGGGTCGCAAGGTGGGCAGTACTTC CASRGGGSQGGQYF
TRBJ1-6 - - TRBV18 13 TGTGCCAGCTCACCGGACACAAATTCACCCCTCCACTTT CASSPDTNSPLHF
TRBJ2-2 - TRBD2 TRBV5-4 14 TGTGCCAGCAGCTTAGCGGGGGGGCCCGGGGAGCTGTTTTTT CASSLAGGPGELFF
TRBJ2-7 - - TRBV5-6 11 TGTGCCAGCAGCTTTTCCGGCGAGCAGTACTTC CASSFSGEQYF
TRBJ1-1 once - TRBV6-1 12 TGTGCCAGCAGCCGCAGGGGAACTGAAGCTTTCTTT CASSRRGTEAFF
TRBJ2-4 - - TRBV10-3 14 TGTGCCATCAGTGAGACAGGGACATCTTTCGTTCAGTACTTC CAISETGTSFVQYF
TRBJ1-5 - TRBD1 TRBV15 18 TGTGCCACCAGCAGAGAAGGACAGGGGCCCTCACTTCTTCAGCCCCAGCATTTT CATSREGQGPSLLQPQHF
TRBJ2-7 - - TRBV11-2 18 TGTGCCAGCAGCTTCAATCCTACGGGGGGCAGTGCCTCCTACGAGCAGTACTTC CASSFNPTGGSASYEQYF
TRBJ2-7 - - TRBV27 14 TGTGCCAGCAGTTTCCAGGGCGCGAATTACGAGCAGTACTTC CASSFQGANYEQYF
TRBJ1-6 - - TRBV6-5 15 TGTGCCAGCAGTTACTCCTCTGGGGGGAGGTCACCCCTCCACTTT CASSYSSGGRSPLHF
TRBJ2-7 - - TRBV10-1 12 TGCGCCAGCAGTGGACAGTCCTACGAGCAGTACTTC CASSGQSYEQYF
TRBJ1-5 - - TRBV19 13 TGTGCCAGCCGACGGGGAGGTGATCAGCCCCAGCATTTT CASRRGGDQPQHF
TRBJ2-3 - TRBD2 TRBV19 15 TGTGCCAGTAGTACCTGGACTAGCGGGACAGATACGCAGTATTTT CASSTWTSGTDTQYF
TRBJ2-1 - TRBD2 TRBV19 16 TGTGCCAGTAGTATTGGCGGGGGTAGCTCCTACAATGAGCAGTTCTTC CASSIGGGSSYNEQFF
TRBJ1-6 - TRBD1 TRBV6-6 15 TGTGCCAGCAGTTCGACAGGGGGCAGTAATTCACCCCTCCACTTT CASSSTGGSNSPLHF
TRBJ1-2 few TRBD1 TRBV2 14 TGTGCCATCCCGGACAGGGGGTCACCCTATGGCTACACCTTC CAIPDRGSPYGYTF
TRBJ2-1 - - TRBV27 14 TGTGCCAGCAGTTTACTGGGCCCCTACAATGAGCAGTTCTTC CASSLLGPYNEQFF
TRBJ1-3 - - TRBV7-9 17 TGTGCCAGCAGATCCCTAGCGTCCGAGAGCTCTGGAAACACCATATATTTT CASRSLASESSGNTIYF
TRBJ1-6 - - TRBV28 17 TGTGCCAGCAGAGAACTGACAGGTCGAAGTACGAATTCACCCCTCCACTTT CASRELTGRSTNSPLHF
TRBJ1-1 - TRBD1 TRBV11-1 16 TGTGCCAGCAGCGCCTCAGGGGGGAAGACCTACACTGAAGCTTTCTTT CASSASGGKTYTEAFF
TRBJ1-4 once - TRBV5-1 14 TGCGCCAGCACCCAGCGGGGAGGTGATGAAAAACTGTTTTTT CASTQRGGDEKLFF
TRBJ2-7 - TRBD1 TRBV10-3 16 TGTGCCATCAGTGATCCGGGACAGGGTAGGTTTTACGAGCAGTACTTC CAISDPGQGRFYEQYF
TRBJ1-1 - TRBD1 TRBV11-2 15 TGTGCCAGCAGCTCCCTAAGACAGGGGATAACGGGGGCTTTCTTT CASSSLRQGITGAFF
TRBJ1-4 - - TRBV7-9 14 TGTGCCAGCAGTCCGGAATACAGTAATGAAAAACTGTTTTTT CASSPEYSNEKLFF
TRBJ2-1 - - TRBV11-2 17 TGTGCCAGCAGCTTCGCGCAGGGAACCAGCTCCTACAATGAGCAGTTCTTC CASSFAQGTSSYNEQFF
TRBJ2-7 - - TRBV27 13 TGTGCCAGCAGTGGAGGGTTCACCTACGAGCAGTACTTC CASSGGFTYEQYF
TRBJ1-2 once TRBD1 TRBV14 13 TGTGCCAGCAGCCAACAACAGGGGGACGGCTACACCTTC CASSQQQGDGYTF
TRBJ1-5 many - TRBV6-5 15 TGTGCCAGCATTCAACAGGGATCGAGCAATCAGCCCCAGCATTTT CASIQQGSSNQPQHF
TRBJ2-7 - TRBD1 TRBV7-6 15 TGTGCCAGCAGCCGGGGGACAGGGTCGTCCTACGAGCAGTACTTC CASSRGTGSSYEQYF
TRBJ1-1 few TRBD1 TRBV29-1 12 TGCAGCGTTGCCGGACAGGGAGCAGGGGCTTTCTTT CSVAGQGAGAFF
TRBJ2-7 - - TRBV18 14 TGTGCCAGCTCACCACAACCAGGGGTGGGAGAGCAGTACTTC CASSPQPGVGEQYF
TRBJ1-2 - TRBD1 TRBV5-1 15 TGCGCCAGCAGCGGCTCGGACAGGGTGGACTATGGCTACACCTTC CASSGSDRVDYGYTF
TRBJ1-2 - TRBD1 TRBV6-5 13 TGTGCCAGCCGGGACAGGGGGATCTATGGCTACACCTTC CASRDRGIYGYTF
TRBJ1-2 - - TRBV4-1 18 TGCGCCAGCAGCCAATCAAGATTGGGGCAGGGAAGGTTGTTTGGCTACACCTTC CASSQSRLGQGRLFGYTF
TRBJ2-3 - TRBD1 TRBV29-1 16 TGCAGCGTCCTTCCTTGGGACAGGGGGCAAGCAGATACGCAGTATTTT CSVLPWDRGQADTQYF
TRBJ2-3 - - TRBV14 14 TGTGCCAGCAGCTACGGGGGGCCGCCAGATACGCAGTATTTT CASSYGGPPDTQYF
TRBJ1-5 - TRBD1 TRBV19 15 TGTGCCAGTACCCGACAGGGGGCTGGCAATCAGCCCCAGCATTTT CASTRQGAGNQPQHF
TRBJ2-4 - TRBD1 TRBV5-4 15 TGTGCCAGCAGTCGCCTTACAGGGGGCGAAAACATTCAGTACTTC CASSRLTGGENIQYF
TRBJ2-1 - - TRBV15 11 TGTGCCACCAGCACTTACAATGAGCAGTTCTTC CATSTYNEQFF
TRBJ2-7 - - TRBV28 12 TGTGCCAGCTCCCTGGCGGGGTACGAGCAGTACTTC CASSLAGYEQYF
TRBJ2-6 - - TRBV2 17 TGTGCCAGCAGCCCTGAATACCGCGGGTCTGGGGCCAACGTCCTGACTTTC CASSPEYRGSGANVLTF
TRBJ2-7 - TRBD1 TRBV2 15 TGTGCCAGCGTGGAGGGACAGGGCTTCGGGGACGAGCAGTACTTC CASVEGQGFGDEQYF
TRBJ2-7 - - TRBV7-6 13 TGTGCCAGCAGCCCTGACAGCACCTACGAGCAGTACTTC CASSPDSTYEQYF
TRBJ2-7 - TRBD1 TRBV5-6 16 TGTGCCAGCAGCCCGGGCCCGGGACAGGAAGCCTACGAGCAGTACTTC CASSPGPGQEAYEQYF
TRBJ2-1 medium-sized TRBD2 TRBV6-4 16 TGTGCCAGCAGTGATTCTAGCGGGGGGGCAGTCAATGAGCAGTTCTTC CASSDSSGGAVNEQFF
TRBJ1-2 few - TRBV6-1 11 TGTGCCAGTAGACTGAACTATGGCTACACCTTC CASRLNYGYTF
TRBJ2-7 - - TRBV4-2 15 TGTGCCAGCAGCCAAGCTGTCGGGGATACCTACGAGCAGTACTTC CASSQAVGDTYEQYF
TRBJ1-2 - - TRBV6-4 14 TGTGCCAGCAGCGGACAGAACTTAGTCTATGGCTACACCTTC CASSGQNLVYGYTF
TRBJ1-2 - - TRBV29-1 12 TGCAGCGTTGAAACAGGCCCGTATGGCTACACCTTC CSVETGPYGYTF
TRBJ1-4 - TRBD1 TRBV14 16 TGTGCCAGCAGCCAAGAATCCGGGACAGGGGGAAAAAAACTGTTTTTT CASSQESGTGGKKLFF
TRBJ1-3 - - TRBV10-3 13 TGTGCCATCAGTGAGAACAGAGGAAACACCATATATTTT CAISENRGNTIYF
TRBJ1-1 - - TRBV6-5 13 TGTGCCAGCAGGGACAGCATGAACACTGAAGCTTTCTTT CASRDSMNTEAFF